The present T cell receptor (beta chain) was sequenced within a study of T-cell reconstitution after alpha-beta-depleted transplantation in children. Study results and limitations: T-cell counts and diversity were attributed mostly to newly produced T cells one year after transplant.

The V end lost 4 bases, the J end lost 7 bases, and 10 bases lay between the germline ends. The CDR3 has 11 amino acids. Germline lookup yields CDR1 SQVTM and CDR2 ANQGSEA. The authors prepared the TCRbeta library with unique molecular identifiers. TCRdb passed the PCR reads through MiXCR, listing each CDR3 protein once. The sample consists of roughly 220,000 distinct CDR3 sequences, roughly 8.3% of them appearing once. Note on this clonotype: Its antigen is currently unknown.

The genes are TRBV29-1 and TRBJ1-2; no clear D gene. Sequencing used PBMCs, mostly from graft donor cells, obtained 360 days after TCRalphabeta/CD19-depleted stem cell transplant. This sequence was found in a male patient under 10 years old who had a stem cell transplant for acute myeloid leukemia, so the T cells may come from the graft donor. CDR3: CSVGVGFGYTF. In nucleotides, the CDR3 is TGCAGCGTTGGGGTAGGGTTTGGCTACACCTTC.